A single TCR beta chain is shown here with its context. The sequenced target, TCR beta, came from blood CD8+ and CD4+ T cells. The V and J ends lost 0 bases and 4 bases respectively, with 4 bases between them. Germline V lookup: CDR1 MNHEY, CDR2 SMNVEV (reference sequence). The CDR3 totals 13 residues. These data come from a study of CD8 T cells in Susac syndrome. 0.5 to 1 ug RNA was reverse transcribed with random hexamers. One entry per CDR3 protein, called by TCRdb with MiXCR from the immunoSEQ multiplex PCR reads. The sample holds around 300,000 distinct CDR3 sequences, around 85% seen once. This sequence originates from a human donor with multiple sclerosis. The sample was CD8+ T cells from PBMCs. The chain has TRBV27 and TRBJ1-3; unclear D gene. The CDR3 here is CASSLSKGNTIYF. The CDR3 DNA follows: TGTGCCAGCAGTTTATCGAAAGGAAACACCATATATTTT.